The T cell receptor beta chain described here comes from a study of blood T cell repertoires in COVID-19. Across the study: The analysed material was cDNA or gDNA that came from T cells, B-cell-depleted T cells, or PBMCs.

The CDR3 sequence is 12 residues long. The V and J ends lost 5 bases and 4 bases respectively, with 7 bases between them. Germline CDR1 reads SNHLY; CDR2 reads FYNNEI. Data came from immunoSEQ multiplex PCR; TCRdb stores just in-frame clones and leaves some out. The sample contains approximately 270,000 clones, over 85% of which appear only once. This TCR was sampled from a woman aged 60-75 years who had recovered from COVID-19. The chain employs TRBV2 and TRBJ2-3, with D hard to call. The sample was PBMCs or T cells enriched from blood (not recorded which). The CDR3 DNA reads TGTGCCAGCAGTTTCTCCCCAGATACGCAGTATTTT. It codes for CASSFSPDTQYF.